This TCR beta chain was retrieved from a study of T cell repertoires in cytomegalovirus infection. In the study overall: The public TCR beta signatures pointed to both CMV infection and matching HLA type. Findings and caveats of the study: HLA-C-restricted CMV-specific TCR beta clonotypes prevailed in the ex vivo response.

The CDR3 has 13 amino acids. V lost 10 bases, J lost 1 base, and 13 bases lay in between. Per the germline V gene, CDR1 is SNHLY and CDR2 is FYNNEI. TCRdb ran MiXCR on the reads and lists one entry per CDR3 protein. Of roughly 920,000 distinct CDR3 sequences in the sample, about a third were seen once. A remark on this clonotype: Antigen specificity is unknown.

The sequencing here drew on cultured CD8+ T cells from PBMCs, taken from culture after CMV antigen stimulation. This TCR was recovered from a human donor in good health (CMV status not recorded). Some clones in this sample may be carry-over from other donors' samples. The genes are TRBV2 and TRBJ1-1; the D gene is possibly TRBD1 (5 bases). The CDR3 DNA reads TGTGCCACCCCCAGGAGGGGGAACACTGAAGCTTTCTTT. This codes for CATPRRGNTEAFF.